This TCR beta chain is from a study of chemoradiotherapy in HPV16-positive cancers. Study details: Functional T-cell assays on a couple of HPV16-positive patients' cells defined candidate HPV-specific clones and common TCR motifs.

Repertoires were sampled repeatedly during chemoradiotherapy. The data were produced by immunoSEQ multiplex PCR, yet TCRdb's version contains in-frame clones alone and is incomplete. The table shows approximately 50,000 clones, with roughly nine tenths occurring only once. V lost 4 bases to trimming and J lost 5 bases, with 15 bases between them. CDR1 and CDR2 from the germline V gene are MNHEY and SVGAGI. The CDR3 consists of 16 residues. This sequence joins TRBV6-5 and TRBJ1-6, with D uncertain. Source: blood, taken from a patient who underwent chemoradiotherapy. The TCR sequence derives from a human donor with HPV-associated anogenital cancer. The CDR3 DNA sequence: TGTGCCAGCAGTTCGGACCTGCTCTGGAATAATTCACCCCTCCACTTT. Protein product: CASSSDLLWNNSPLHF.